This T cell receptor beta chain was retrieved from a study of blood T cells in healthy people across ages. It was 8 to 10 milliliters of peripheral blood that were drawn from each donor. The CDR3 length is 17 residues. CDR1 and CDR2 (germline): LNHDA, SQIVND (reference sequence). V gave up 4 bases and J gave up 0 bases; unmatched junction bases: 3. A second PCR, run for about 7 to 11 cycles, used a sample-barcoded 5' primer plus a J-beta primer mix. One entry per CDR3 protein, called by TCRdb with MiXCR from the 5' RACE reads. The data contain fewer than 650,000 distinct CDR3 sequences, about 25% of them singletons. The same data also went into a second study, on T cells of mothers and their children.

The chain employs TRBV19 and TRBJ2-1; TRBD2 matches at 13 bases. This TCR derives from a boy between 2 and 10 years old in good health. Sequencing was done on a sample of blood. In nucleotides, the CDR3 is TGTGCCAGTAGTAGGGGACTAGCGGGGAGCTCCTACAATGAGCAGTTCTTC. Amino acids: CASSRGLAGSSYNEQFF.